This TCR beta chain was sequenced for a study of technical replicates of blood from four donors. The V and J ends lost 4 bases and 3 bases, in that order; junction bases with no gene match: 9. The CDR3 has 15 residues. Germline CDR1 reads SGHRS; CDR2 reads YFSETQ. Clones were sequenced by immunoSEQ multiplex PCR, and TCRdb holds only the in-frame ones, with some missing. The sample records tens of thousands of clones, just under 95% being singletons. J is TRBJ2-7 and V is TRBV5-1, with 8 bases identical to TRBD2. The receptor comes from a human donor in good health. Some clones in this sample may be carry-over from other donors' samples. The sequenced material came from PBMCs. CDR3 nucleotide sequence: TGCGCCAGCAGCCGTGCGTCTAGCGGGTTCTACGAGCAGTACTTC. This encodes CASSRASSGFYEQYF.